The 10 T cell receptor beta chains listed next were all sequenced from one sample in a study of T cells after yellow fever vaccination. TCRdb reanalysed the 5' RACE reads using MiXCR and keeps one entry per CDR3 protein. The sample yields 620,000 or so distinct CDR3 sequences, 9% to 15% seen once. The sample here was PBMCs, taken on the day of the yellow fever booster vaccination. The receptors shown here come from a man aged 25-40 years who received the YFV17D yellow fever vaccine.

The chain links TRBV11-2 to TRBJ2-7, with D perhaps matching TRBD2 (7 bases). V lost 5 bases and J 0 bases, leaving 17 bases between the germline ends. Germline V gene sequence: CDR1 SGHAT, CDR2 FQNNGV. The CDR3 runs 16 residues. The CDR3 coding sequence is TGTGCCAGCAGCCAACGGGGAGGGGGGAGCTCCTACGAGCAGTACTTC. This codes for CASSQRGGGSSYEQYF. The entire variable domain, with the rest obtained from reference TRBV11-2 and TRBJ2-7, is as follows: EAGVAQSPRYKIIEKRQSVAFWCNPISGHATLYWYQQILGQGPKLLIQFQNNGVVDDSQLPKDRFSAERLKGVDSTLKIQPAKLEDSAVYLCASSQRGGGSSYEQYFGPGTRLTVT.

The gene calls are TRBV18 and TRBJ2-5; D gene unclear. There are 12 residues in the CDR3. Germline V CDR1 and CDR2: KGHSH, LQKENI. Trimming shortened V by 2 bases and J by 3 bases, and 4 bases separated the two germline ends. The CDR3 loop reads CASSPKKETQYF. The CDR3 nucleotides read TGTGCCAGCTCACCAAAGAAAGAGACCCAGTACTTC.

This clonotype was detected only a few times. The rearrangement joins TRBV2 to TRBJ1-5; TRBD1 matches 7 bases. The CDR3 runs to 17 residues. The germline V gene encodes CDR1 SNHLY and CDR2 FYNNEI. V was pared by 2 bases and J by 1 base, with 8 bases of the junction left unmatched. The CDR3 region has the DNA TGTGCCAGCAGTGAACTCACAGGGGATCCAAGCAATCAGCCCCAGCATTTT. This sequence encodes CASSELTGDPSNQPQHF.

The chain has TRBV20-1 and TRBJ2-1; 8 bases line up with TRBD2. This CDR3 has 13 residues. J lost 9 bases, V lost 3 bases, and 7 bases had no gene match. Per germline, CDR1 DFQATT and CDR2 SNEGSKA (reference sequence). CDR3: CSASKPAGAEQFF. CDR3 sequence (DNA): TGCAGTGCTAGTAAACCAGCGGGAGCTGAGCAGTTCTTC.

This clonotype was detected a few times. This chain uses TRBV27 with TRBJ2-7; 12 bases are shared with TRBD2. The CDR3 is 16 amino acids. V shed 4 bases and J 3 bases; nucleotides not matched to a gene: 7. Looked up from germline, CDR1 is MNHEY and CDR2 is SMNVEV (reference sequence). CDR3 protein: CASSSTLAGGFYEQYF. In DNA form, the CDR3 reads TGTGCCAGCAGTTCGACTCTAGCGGGAGGGTTCTACGAGCAGTACTTC.

There are a few counts of this clonotype. This chain connects TRBV4-3 to TRBJ1-1; D not resolved. There are 14 residues in the CDR3. V was trimmed by 2 bases and J by 0 bases, leaving 7 bases between them. Germline CDR1 is LGHNA and CDR2 is YSLEER. The CDR3 protein is CASSQQQLNTEAFF. In DNA, the CDR3 is TGCGCCAGCAGCCAACAACAGCTGAACACTGAAGCTTTCTTT.

This clonotype appeared a few times. The chain is built from TRBV5-1 and TRBJ2-1, with D possibly TRBD2 on 6 matching bases. This CDR3 spans 14 amino acids. Trimming removed 0 bases at V and 5 bases at J, with 9 bases between. The germline CDR1 and CDR2 sequences are SGHRS and YFSETQ. The CDR3 nucleotides are TGCGCCAGCAGCTTGGACGGGAGAGACAATGAGCAGTTCTTC. Its translation is CASSLDGRDNEQFF. Full variable domain (remainder filled in from reference TRBV5-1 and TRBJ2-1): KAGVTQTPRYLIKTRGQQVTLSCSPISGHRSVSWYQQTPGQGLQFLFEYFSETQRNKGNFPGRFSGRQFSNSRSEMNVSTLELGDSALYLCASSLDGRDNEQFFGPGTRLTVL.

This clonotype was detected a few times. V gene TRBV7-2 combines with J gene TRBJ2-3; 7 bases align to TRBD2. The CDR3 is 14 amino acids. The germline CDR1 and CDR2 sequences are SGHTA and FQGNSA. The trim removed 2 bases at V and 10 bases at J, leaving 9 bases unmatched. Here the CDR3 reads CASSLLGREAPQYF. CDR3 bases: TGTGCCAGCAGCTTACTAGGACGGGAGGCCCCGCAGTATTTT.

The genes are TRBV12-3 or TRBV12-4 and TRBJ2-4; D call uncertain. V dropped 6 bases and J dropped 7 bases, with 7 bases sitting between them. CDR3 length: 11 residues. The CDR3 nucleotides are TGTGCCAGCAGCGCCCTCAACATTCAGTACTTC. Its protein is CASSALNIQYF.

This clonotype was seen only a few times. The chain couples TRBV7-3 to TRBJ2-1; TRBD2 agrees at 10 bases. CDR1 is SGHTA, CDR2 FQGTGA, per germline. After removal of 4 bases from V and 3 bases from J, the junction contained 3 bases not matched to a gene. The CDR3 is 15 amino acids. The CDR3 protein is CASSWGLASYNEQFF. Written as DNA, the CDR3 is TGTGCCAGCAGCTGGGGACTAGCGAGCTACAATGAGCAGTTCTTC. Full variable domain (rest looked up from reference TRBV7-3 and TRBJ2-1): GAGVSQTPSNKVTEKGKYVELRCDPISGHTALYWYRQSLGQGPEFLIYFQGTGAADDSGLPNDRFFAVRPEGSVSTLKIQRTERGDSAVYLCASSWGLASYNEQFFGPGTRLTVL.